Reported below is one T cell receptor (beta chain). This sample is part of a study of blood T cell repertoires in COVID-19. The CDR3 length is 15 residues. V lost 3 bases to trimming and J lost 5 bases, with 11 bases between them. In germline, CDR1 is LGHDT, CDR2 YNNKEL (reference sequence). Measured with immunoSEQ multiplex PCR; TCRdb has only the in-frame clones, and not every one. The repertoire consists of about 200,000 clones, with approximately 80% occurring once and the leading ten covering roughly 7.8%. Sequenced input: peripheral blood. The TCR sequence derives from a woman older than 75 with COVID-19, enrolled during active disease. V is TRBV3-1 (or the pseudogene TRBV3-2) and J is TRBJ1-6; D is possibly TRBD1 (6 bases). The DNA for the CDR3 is TGTGCCAGCAGCCATCGACAGGTGGATAATTCACCCCTCCACTTT. Residues: CASSHRQVDNSPLHF.